A single TCR beta chain is shown here with its context. The antigen remains undetermined. The record originates from a study of OX40 agonist ivuxolimab in advanced cancers. At the level of the study: A mean age of approximately 60 years, range roughly 23 to 85, was recorded, and roughly 80% were male.

Study-wide points: Researchers report that CD8+ T cells had, on average, more expanded clones than CD4+.

Using immunoSEQ multiplex PCR, the repertoire was profiled, and TCRdb retains in-frame clones only, with some absent. The table lists around 26,000 clones, over 70% of them singletons. The V gene lost 4 bases and the J gene lost 9 bases, with 16 bases spanning the gap. The germline gives CDR1 SGHTA, CDR2 FQGTGA. The CDR3 runs to 13 residues. This specimen was CD4+ or CD8+ T cells sorted from blood, taken in a trial of the OX40 agonist ivuxolimab. The V call is TRBV7-3, the J call TRBJ2-7; tentatively, D is TRBD2 (6 bases). The TCR was taken from an adult with an advanced solid tumor such as melanoma, head and neck, liver or kidney cancer. CDR3 residues: CASSSSGGAGQYF. The CDR3 DNA reads TGTGCCAGCAGCTCCTCCGGAGGGGCTGGGCAGTACTTC.